The subject of this entry is one T cell receptor (beta chain). Its antigen is undetermined. Both 60 Vbeta primers and 13 Jbeta primers went into the PCR. Using immunoSEQ multiplex PCR, the repertoire was profiled, and TCRdb retains in-frame clones only, with some absent. The data show under 200,000 clones, 68% seen once. The source of the sample is a study of cytomegalovirus exposure and HLA in healthy donors. Whole-study results and caveats: A later analysis, which compared TCR beta chains of equal frequency, found the HLA-associated ones more clonally expanded.

V dropped 7 bases and J dropped 5 bases, with 21 bases sitting between them. The CDR3 consists of 15 residues. Germline V gives CDR1 SGHTA, CDR2 FQGNSA. This TCR came from a woman between 35 and 50 years old in good health and CMV-seropositive. The chain combines TRBV7-2 with TRBJ2-7; D gene unclear. The material sequenced was PBMCs. The CDR3 sequence: CASTNPLAQVDEQYF. The CDR3 coding sequence is TGTGCCAGCACCAACCCCCTGGCCCAAGTGGACGAGCAGTACTTC.